The next 20 T cell receptor beta chains were all read from a single sample in a study of PD-1 blockade in mismatch repair-deficient tumors. Sequencing used immunoSEQ multiplex PCR; TCRdb keeps in-frame clones, though not all of them. The sample lists around 110,000 clones, 70% to 80% occurring once. This specimen consisted of peripheral blood, obtained approximately 14 months after starting pembrolizumab. The receptors were sampled from an adult with mismatch repair-deficient cancer.

V and J are TRBV5-4 and TRBJ1-2; 7 bases fit TRBD1. CDR1 is SGHNT and CDR2 is YYREEE in the germline V gene (reference sequence). This CDR3 has 16 amino acids. Losses at the gene ends were 4 bases for V and 3 bases for J; bases not matched to a gene: 12. The CDR3 spells CASSLGQDSHYYGYTF. The CDR3 nucleotides are TGTGCCAGCAGCCTTGGACAGGACTCCCACTACTATGGCTACACCTTC.

The J gene is TRBJ2-7, the V gene TRBV21-1. TRBV21-1 is termed a pseudogene. The CDR3 contains 16 residues. The CDR3 sequence is CASSKGGGVPSYEQYF. The DNA for the CDR3 is TGTGCCAGCAGCAAAGGAGGTGGGGTCCCCTCCTACGAGCAGTACTTC.

V usage is TRBV11-2 and J usage is TRBJ1-5; D gene uncertain. V was pared by 0 bases and J by 5 bases, with 5 bases between. CDR1 is SGHAT, CDR2 FQNNGV, per germline. The CDR3 loop spans 13 amino acids. CDR3 DNA: TGTGCCAGCAGCTTAGAAGCACATCAGCCCCAGCATTTT. Its translation is CASSLEAHQPQHF. Looking up the rest from reference TRBV11-2 and TRBJ1-5 gives the full variable domain: EAGVAQSPRYKIIEKRQSVAFWCNPISGHATLYWYQQILGQGPKLLIQFQNNGVVDDSQLPKDRFSAERLKGVDSTLKIQPAKLEDSAVYLCASSLEAHQPQHFGDGTRLSIL.

J is TRBJ2-7 and V is TRBV7-9; unclear D gene. V lost 3 bases and J 5 bases, leaving 11 bases between the germline ends. Germline CDR1 is SEHNR and CDR2 is FQNEAQ (reference sequence). The CDR3 is made up of 13 amino acids. In nucleotides, the CDR3 is TGTGCCAGCAGCTTCGCGGAGCAGAACGAGCAGTACTTC. It is translated as CASSFAEQNEQYF.

The chain uses TRBV21-1 and TRBJ2-6; TRBD2, the table's D call, was not compared with the DNA. TRBV21-1 is reported as a pseudogene. CDR3 length: 18 residues. CDR3 amino acids: CASSKGLGFSSGANVLTF. DNA for the CDR3: TGTGCCAGCAGCAAGGGACTAGGCTTCAGTTCTGGGGCCAACGTCCTGACTTTC.

The V gene is TRBV19, the J gene TRBJ2-1; 11 bases are a match to TRBD2. This CDR3 has 16 residues. Losses at the gene ends were 1 base for V and 5 bases for J; bases not matched to a gene: 4. Germline CDR1 is LNHDA and CDR2 is SQIVND (reference sequence). DNA for the CDR3: TGTGCCAGTAGTATAGTGGGACTAGCGGAAAACAATGAGCAGTTCTTC. Translating gives CASSIVGLAENNEQFF.

V and J are TRBV6-5 and TRBJ1-5, with TRBD1 as a possible D gene (5 bases). CDR1 MNHEY and CDR2 SVGAGI come from the germline V gene. The CDR3 covers 14 residues. With 5 bases removed from V and 5 bases from J, the gap between germline ends came to 13 bases. The chain's CDR3 is CASSRRGEYQPQHF. CDR3 DNA sequence: TGTGCCAGCAGTCGACGGGGGGAGTATCAGCCCCAGCATTTT.

The CDR3 here is CASSARGLTEAFF. As DNA, the CDR3 is TGTGCCAGCAGTGCCAGGGGTCTCACTGAAGCTTTCTTT. This sequence joins TRBV25-1 and TRBJ1-1, with D tentatively TRBD1 (6 bases). The CDR3 runs to 13 residues. Per the germline V gene, CDR1 is MGHDK and CDR2 is SYGVNS. V lost 4 bases and J lost 4, with 10 bases in between.

The J gene is TRBJ2-1, the V gene TRBV10-1, with D possibly matching TRBD2 (5 bases). Germline V CDR1 and CDR2: WNHNN, SYGVQD (reference sequence). Between the trimmed V and J ends, which lost 1 base and 9 bases, there was a span of 10 bases. The CDR3 consists of 13 residues. In nucleotides, the CDR3 is TGCGCCAGCAGTGAGTGGAGCGGCGCTGAGCAGTTCTTC. Encoded protein: CASSEWSGAEQFF.

This clone has only a few counts. The chain joins TRBV14 to TRBJ2-7; D possibly corresponds to TRBD2 (6 bases). The CDR3 has 17 residues. Trimming took 1 base from V and 1 from J, leaving 17 bases between them. Germline CDR1 is SGHDN and CDR2 is FVKESK. The CDR3: CASSQGSLRGGSYEQYF. The CDR3 DNA is TGTGCCAGCAGCCAAGGATCTTTGCGGGGAGGATCCTACGAGCAGTACTTC.

The chain carries TRBV30 and TRBJ2-5; TRBD2 is a possible D gene (5 bases). In germline, CDR1 is GTSNPN, CDR2 SVGIG (reference sequence). This CDR3 spans 14 amino acids. Trimming removed 1 base from V and 5 bases from J, with 14 bases in between. The CDR3 protein is CAWSDRTGIETQYF. CDR3 DNA sequence: TGTGCCTGGAGTGACCGTACGGGGATCGAGACCCAGTACTTC.

CDR3 region: CASSQGVRQGQETQYF. In nucleotides, the CDR3 is TGCGCCAGCAGCCAAGGTGTTCGTCAGGGTCAAGAGACCCAGTACTTC. The chain links TRBV4-1 to TRBJ2-5; D may be TRBD1 (5 bases). Looked up from germline, CDR1 is MGHRA and CDR2 is YSYEKL. V was trimmed by 1 base and J by 2 bases, leaving 14 bases between them. The length of the CDR3 is 16 residues.

The rearrangement uses TRBV19 and TRBJ1-1; D not resolved. The CDR3 contains 16 residues. Germline V gives CDR1 LNHDA, CDR2 SQIVND (reference sequence). The ends were cut back, 3 bases at V and 1 base at J, with 15 bases in the middle. The CDR3, as DNA: TGTGCCAGTAGTATCGGAGCATTTGTGGGGAACACTGAAGCTTTCTTT. Residues: CASSIGAFVGNTEAFF.

The rearrangement uses TRBV19 and TRBJ1-5; 8 nucleotides line up with TRBD1. The CDR3 is made up of 16 amino acids. The germline gives CDR1 LNHDA, CDR2 SQIVND (reference sequence). Trimming took 6 bases from V and 4 from J; bases not matched to a gene: 11. The CDR3 DNA reads TGTGCCAGTAGGGTGGTACAGGGGGATTGGAATCAGCCCCAGCATTTT. This codes for CASRVVQGDWNQPQHF.

The rearrangement joins TRBV4-1 to TRBJ1-1; no definite D call. Per germline, CDR1 MGHRA and CDR2 YSYEKL. V was pared by 4 bases and J by 4 bases, with 10 bases between. CDR3 length equals 13 residues. CDR3 loop: CASSPSGSTEAFF. In nucleotides, the CDR3 is TGCGCCAGCAGCCCCAGTGGATCCACTGAAGCTTTCTTT.

V gene TRBV7-2 combines with J gene TRBJ1-2; TRBD1 is a possible D gene (6 bases). Germline assignment: CDR1 SGHTA and CDR2 FQGNSA. The V gene lost 5 bases and the J gene lost 8 bases, with 18 bases spanning the gap. This CDR3 region has 14 residues. CDR3 bases: TGTGCCAGCAGCCTGGGGTCAGGGGCAGGCGGCTACACCTTC. Its protein product is CASSLGSGAGGYTF.

V usage is TRBV19 and J usage is TRBJ2-1; 7 nucleotides line up with TRBD1. CDR1 LNHDA and CDR2 SQIVND come from the germline V gene (reference sequence). The CDR3 consists of 15 residues. V lost 4 bases, J lost 8 bases, and 11 bases stayed unmatched. In nucleotides, the CDR3 is TGTGCCAGTAGTAACACTCGACAGGGATGGTATGAGCAGTTCTTC. As protein: CASSNTRQGWYEQFF.

This clone was observed once. The chain has TRBV7-3 and TRBJ2-5; TRBD2 matches 11 bases. The CDR3 has 15 residues. The V gene's germline CDR1 is SGHTA and CDR2 FQGTGA. V lost 5 bases to trimming and J lost 3 bases; unmatched junction nucleotides: 5. CDR3 protein: CASSEGLAVKETQYF. CDR3 DNA sequence: TGTGCCAGCAGCGAGGGACTAGCGGTTAAAGAGACCCAGTACTTC. Using reference TRBV7-3 and TRBJ2-5 for the parts outside the CDR3, the full variable domain is GAGVSQTPSNKVTEKGKYVELRCDPISGHTALYWYRQSLGQGPEFLIYFQGTGAADDSGLPNDRFFAVRPEGSVSTLKIQRTERGDSAVYLCASSEGLAVKETQYFGPGTRLLVL.

This chain joins TRBV7-3 and TRBJ2-7; 9 bases align to TRBD2. Germline values: CDR1 SGHTA, CDR2 FQGTGA. The V segment lost 2 bases and the J segment 4 bases; nucleotides outside the gene matches: 3. The CDR3 length is 14 residues. Here the CDR3 reads CASSLAGGPYEQYF. The DNA of the CDR3 is TGTGCCAGCAGCTTAGCGGGAGGGCCTTACGAGCAGTACTTC.

The rearrangement uses TRBV6-6 and TRBJ1-5, with no clear D. The CDR3 is made up of 13 amino acids. Germline V gene data show CDR1 as MNHNY and CDR2 as SVGAGI (reference sequence). The V end was cut by 5 bases, the J end by 2 bases, with 7 bases between. DNA of the CDR3: TGTGCCAGCAGTCTACCTGGCAATCAGCCCCAGCATTTT. It is translated as CASSLPGNQPQHF.